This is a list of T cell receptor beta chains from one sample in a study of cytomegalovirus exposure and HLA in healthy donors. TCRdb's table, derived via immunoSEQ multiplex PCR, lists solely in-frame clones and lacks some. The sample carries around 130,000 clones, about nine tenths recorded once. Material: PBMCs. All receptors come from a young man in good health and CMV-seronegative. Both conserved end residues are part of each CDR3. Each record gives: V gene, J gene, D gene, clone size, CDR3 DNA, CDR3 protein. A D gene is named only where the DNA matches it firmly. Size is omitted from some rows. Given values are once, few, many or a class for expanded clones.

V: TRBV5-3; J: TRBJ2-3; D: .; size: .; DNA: TGTGCCAGAAGCTTGTGGGGCAGAAACACAGATACGCAGTATTTT; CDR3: CARSLWGRNTDTQYF
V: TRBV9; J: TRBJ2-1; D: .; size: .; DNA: TGTGCCAGCAGCATTCTCGACAACCCCTACTACAATGAGCAGTTCTTC; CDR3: CASSILDNPYYNEQFF
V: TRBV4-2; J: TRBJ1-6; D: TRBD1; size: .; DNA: TGTGCCAGCAGCCAAGAAAGCACCCGGGACAGCCTCTATAATTCACCCCTCCACTTT; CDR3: CASSQESTRDSLYNSPLHF
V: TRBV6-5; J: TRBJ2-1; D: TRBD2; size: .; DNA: TGTGCCAGCAGTTACAGGCAGGGAGGGACCAATGAGCAGTTCTTC; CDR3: CASSYRQGGTNEQFF
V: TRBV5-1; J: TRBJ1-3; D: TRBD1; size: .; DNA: TGCGCCAGCAGCTCCGGGACAGGGGACACCATATATTTT; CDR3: CASSSGTGDTIYF
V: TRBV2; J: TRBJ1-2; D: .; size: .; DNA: TGTGCCAGCAGTGACCCTGGGGCTCTCTATGGCTACACCTTC; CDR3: CASSDPGALYGYTF
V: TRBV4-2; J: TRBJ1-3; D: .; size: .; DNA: TGTGCCAGCAGCCCAAGACAGTCATACTCTGGAAACACCATATATTTT; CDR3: CASSPRQSYSGNTIYF
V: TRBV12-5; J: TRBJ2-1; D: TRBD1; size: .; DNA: TGTGCTAGTGGTACTCTTAACCGGGACAGGGCTTACAATGAGCAGTTCTTC; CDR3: CASGTLNRDRAYNEQFF
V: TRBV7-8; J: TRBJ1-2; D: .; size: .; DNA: TGTGCCAGCAGCTCCCTCCTGGACACCTATGGCTACACCTTC; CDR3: CASSSLLDTYGYTF
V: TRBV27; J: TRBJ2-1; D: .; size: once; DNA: TGTGCCAGCAGTCCGGCGGGACTCACGTACAATGAGCAGTTCTTC; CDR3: CASSPAGLTYNEQFF
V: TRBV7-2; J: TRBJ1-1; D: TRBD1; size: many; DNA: TGTGCCAGCAGCTTACCCGGGACAGGGCTGAACACTGAAGCTTTCTTT; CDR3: CASSLPGTGLNTEAFF
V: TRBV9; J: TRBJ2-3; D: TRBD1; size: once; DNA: TGTGCCAGCAGCGACCGACAGGGGGCAGATACGCAGTATTTT; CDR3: CASSDRQGADTQYF
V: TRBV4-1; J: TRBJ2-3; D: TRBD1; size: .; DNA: TGCGCCAGCAGCCAGGACAGGGTGGGCACAGATACGCAGTATTTT; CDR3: CASSQDRVGTDTQYF
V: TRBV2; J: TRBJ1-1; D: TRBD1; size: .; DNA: TGTGCCAGCAGTGGGACAGGGGAAAGCACTGAAGCTTTCTTT; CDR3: CASSGTGESTEAFF
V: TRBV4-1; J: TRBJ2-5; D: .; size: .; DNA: TGCGCCAGCAGCCAAGACGTACGCGCCCGGGGAGAGACCCAGTACTTC; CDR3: CASSQDVRARGETQYF
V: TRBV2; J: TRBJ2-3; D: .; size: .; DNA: TGTGCCAGCAGGCAGACCACCGAGGGAGATACGCAGTATTTT; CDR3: CASRQTTEGDTQYF
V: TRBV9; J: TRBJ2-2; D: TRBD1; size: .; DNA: TGTGCCAGCAGCGGCGGGACAGGGGAAACCGGGGAGCTGTTTTTT; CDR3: CASSGGTGETGELFF
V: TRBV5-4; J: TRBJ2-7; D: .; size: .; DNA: TGTGCCAGCAGCGACGGGAACTCCTACGAGCAGTACTTC; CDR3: CASSDGNSYEQYF
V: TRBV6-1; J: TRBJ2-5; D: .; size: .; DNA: TGTGCCAGCAGCGTGCAGGGTGAGGCAGAGACCCAGTACTTC; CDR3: CASSVQGEAETQYF
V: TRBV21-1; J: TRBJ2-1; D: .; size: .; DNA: TGTGCCAGCAGCCCGCAGACTAGCCTGAGCTCCTACAATGAGCAGTTCTTC; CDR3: CASSPQTSLSSYNEQFF
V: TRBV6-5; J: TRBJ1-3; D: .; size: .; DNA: TGTGCCAGCAGTTACAAAGGGGCCCCCTCTGGAAACACCATATATTTT; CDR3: CASSYKGAPSGNTIYF
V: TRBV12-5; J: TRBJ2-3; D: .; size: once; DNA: TGTGCTAGTCACTCCCCTTTCCAGGGCCCAGATACGCAGTATTTT; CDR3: CASHSPFQGPDTQYF
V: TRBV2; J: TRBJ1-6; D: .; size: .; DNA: TGTGCCAGCAGTGAACTGGCAGGGATTGATTCACCCCTCCACTTT; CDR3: CASSELAGIDSPLHF
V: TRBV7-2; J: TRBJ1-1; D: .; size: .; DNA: TGTGCCAGCAGCTTAGTAGCAGGGGCGAACACTGAAGCTTTCTTT; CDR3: CASSLVAGANTEAFF
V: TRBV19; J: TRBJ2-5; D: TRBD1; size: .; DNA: TGTGCCAGTAGTCCCGCCGGTGGACAGGGGTCAGAGACCCAGTACTTC; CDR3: CASSPAGGQGSETQYF
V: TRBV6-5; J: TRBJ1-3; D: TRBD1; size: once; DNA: TGTGCCAGCAAACGAGGGGGCACAGGAAACACCATATATTTT; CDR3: CASKRGGTGNTIYF
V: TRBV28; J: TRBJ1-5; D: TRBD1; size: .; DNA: TGTGCCAGCAGCGGACAGGGGAATCAGCCCCAGCATTTT; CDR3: CASSGQGNQPQHF
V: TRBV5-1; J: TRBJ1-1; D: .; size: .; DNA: TGCGCCAGCAGCTCCGGAGTTCATTCGAACACTGAAGCTTTCTTT; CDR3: CASSSGVHSNTEAFF
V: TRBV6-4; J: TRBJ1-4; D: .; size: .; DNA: TGTGCCAGCAGTGACTCGTCCCCTACAACTAATGAAAAACTGTTTTTT; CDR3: CASSDSSPTTNEKLFF
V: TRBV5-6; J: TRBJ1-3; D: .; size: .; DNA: TGTGCCAGCAGCTTACGGAGCCCCGTGGACACCATATATTTT; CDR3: CASSLRSPVDTIYF
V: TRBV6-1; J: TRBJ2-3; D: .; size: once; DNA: TGTGCCAGCACTGCAGGGGTGGGCACAGATACGCAGTATTTT; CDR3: CASTAGVGTDTQYF
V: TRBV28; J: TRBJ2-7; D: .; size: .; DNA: TGTGCCAGCAGTTCAAACAGGAGAGAGCAGTACTTC; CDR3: CASSSNRREQYF
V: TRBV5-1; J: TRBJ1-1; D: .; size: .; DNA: TGCGCCAGCAGCTTGCTGAGCGCAGAATTAATTCACACTGAAGCTTTCTTT; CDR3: CASSLLSAELIHTEAFF
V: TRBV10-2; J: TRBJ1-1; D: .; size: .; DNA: TGCGCCTCCCAAGCGAAACTGAACACTGAAGCTTTCTTT; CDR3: CASQAKLNTEAFF
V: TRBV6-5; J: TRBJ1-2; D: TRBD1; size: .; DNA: TGTGCCAGCAGTCCTCTTCTGACAGGGCTCTATGGCTACACCTTC; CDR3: CASSPLLTGLYGYTF
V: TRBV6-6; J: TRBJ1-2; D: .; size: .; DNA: TGTGCCAGCAGTCGACGGACAGATAACTCTAACTATGGCTACACCTTC; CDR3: CASSRRTDNSNYGYTF
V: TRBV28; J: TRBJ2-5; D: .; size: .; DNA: TGTGCCAGCAGTTTCCCTGGAGGGGGCGGCGAGACCCAGTACTTC; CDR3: CASSFPGGGGETQYF